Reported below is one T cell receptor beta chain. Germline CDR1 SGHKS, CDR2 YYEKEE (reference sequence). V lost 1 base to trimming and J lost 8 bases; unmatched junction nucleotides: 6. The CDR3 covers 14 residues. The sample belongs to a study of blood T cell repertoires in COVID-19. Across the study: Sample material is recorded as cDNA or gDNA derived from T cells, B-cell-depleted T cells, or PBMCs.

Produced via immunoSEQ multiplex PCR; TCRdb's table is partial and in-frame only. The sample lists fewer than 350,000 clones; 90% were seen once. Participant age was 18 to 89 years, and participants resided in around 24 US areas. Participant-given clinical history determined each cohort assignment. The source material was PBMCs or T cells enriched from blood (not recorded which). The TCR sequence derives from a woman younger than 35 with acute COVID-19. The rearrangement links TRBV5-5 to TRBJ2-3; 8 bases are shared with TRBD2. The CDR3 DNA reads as TGTGCCAGCAGCTTGCGGGAGGGCGTAATTACGCAGTATTTT. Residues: CASSLREGVITQYF.